These T cell receptor beta chains were read from a single sample in a study of response to subunit inactivated influenza vaccine. Each CDR3 protein gets one entry after TCRdb re-called the RT-PCR reads with MiXCR. The data contain under 200,000 distinct CDR3 sequences, roughly 12% of them singletons. These data also formed part of another study, on T cells expressing NK-cell markers.

The sample was CD8+ T cells sorted from PBMCs, taken roughly 12 days after vaccination. The origin of the receptors is a man aged 50-60 years who received an inactivated influenza vaccine. Both conserved end residues are part of each CDR3.

v_call,j_call,cdr3_aa
TRBV27,TRBJ2-2,CASTNTGELFF
TRBV6-5,TRBJ2-1,CASSYRTSGYNEQFF
TRBV28,TRBJ1-5,CASSYDYSTNQPQHF
TRBV29-1,TRBJ1-1,CSVGYQGVNTEAFF
TRBV12-3/TRBV12-4,TRBJ2-3,CASSHPVLAGFADTQYF
TRBV7-9,TRBJ2-2,CASSTTKRTSMAGELFF
TRBV9,TRBJ2-3,CASSQGSSGSTDTQYF
TRBV19,TRBJ1-1,CASTYNRDKEAFF
TRBV6-5,TRBJ2-2,CASSYLREGNTGELFF
TRBV9,TRBJ1-1,CASSVYQQGATEAFF
TRBV7-6,TRBJ2-5,CASSLVLVGGGETQYF
TRBV28,TRBJ1-5,CASSDNQPQHF
TRBV9,TRBJ2-2,CASSASGTSASNTGELFF
TRBV6-6,TRBJ2-1,CASSGDGYNEQFF
TRBV6-2/TRBV6-3,TRBJ2-1,CASSYLLPGNEQFF
TRBV29-1,TRBJ2-3,CSVELGGSGLKNTQYF
TRBV4-1,TRBJ2-5,CASSQSIFETQYF
TRBV9,TRBJ2-3,CASSVGGHKSTDTQYF
TRBV6-5,TRBJ2-7,CASSYNRVNYEQYF
TRBV6-2/TRBV6-3,TRBJ2-1,CASSYSFNEQFF
TRBV25-1,TRBJ1-1,CASSATGSWDTEAFF
TRBV12-3/TRBV12-4,TRBJ2-1,CASSPPGPEQFF